This T cell receptor (beta chain) emerged from a study of tumor and adjacent non-tumor tissue in lung cancer (dated by TCRdb to 2017 to 2018). Broadly, across the study: The cohort included around twelve adenocarcinoma, a couple of squamous cell carcinoma and 1 small cell lung cancer patients. The roughly 15 patients were aged about 30 to 76 years, included approximately ten men and 5 women, and had TNM stage I to III disease. Using bulk TCRbeta repertoires from around 15 lung cancer patients, the study set lung tumor tissue side by side with matched distant non-tumor lung tissue. Sequencing produced more than 100,000,000 productive TCRbeta reads in total, an average of approximately 4 million reads per sample. For each patient, one tumor sample and one normal lung sample were taken, giving around 30 paired specimens that underwent TCRbeta CDR3 sequencing. Points the paper makes about the study in general: In normal lung, the top 100 clones accounted for a significantly larger cumulative share of the repertoire than in tumor tissue. Tumor tissue showed significantly higher TCR diversity (inverse Simpson) than normal lung tissue, at 431.37 vs 166.20 (P = 0.0075, Mann-Whitney U test). TCR diversity was significantly higher in younger patients, and higher tumor TCR diversity was associated with shorter overall and disease-free survival. With only about 14 patients in the cohort, the authors noted that larger samples and more detailed clinical data are needed. Neither the sequencing platform nor unique molecular identifiers are mentioned in the methods. Peripheral blood was not sequenced, so blood TCRbeta repertoires in these lung cancer patients were not examined.

The CDR3 runs 16 amino acids, cysteine and phenylalanine included. The CDR3 DNA has 48 bases and is translated from base 1. The germline V gene (reference sequence) sets CDR1 to MNHNY and CDR2 to SVGAGI. Receptor amplification or capture employed multiplex PCR. These reads were obtained on an Illumina HiSeq 2500. TCRbeta libraries were constructed through three rounds of nested PCR with primers (Table S4) according to protocols modified from ARM-PCR. PCR products of 200-500 bp were gel-excised and purified with the QIAquick gel extraction kit before sequencing. The original methods were these. Trimmomatic was used to clean the reads, FLASH merged the cleaned reads into complete CDR3 sequences, and MiTCR assigned the sequences to V(D)J germline segments. Clonal diversity was calculated as the inverse Simpson's index using VDJtools. In-frame sequences without a premature stop codon were defined as productive reads. In TCRdb, the public reads were trimmed at Q25 with fastp and aligned with MiXCR, with productive beta chains retained. Duplicate CDR3 protein sequences are folded into a single record with the most common DNA and genes. What appears here as the V and J calls and clone size reflects TCRdb's work, not the paper's. The sample contains about 200,000 distinct CDR3 sequences, 71% of them found a single time. The biggest ten clones account for 20% to 25% of the sample.

RNA was extracted from bulk unsorted tissue and checked for quality with a NanoDrop ND-1000 and an Agilent 2100. All donors had newly diagnosed lung cancer, had not received prior chemotherapy, and were admitted for thoracic surgery in China between August and November 2014. Patients with previous radiotherapy or chemotherapy, or with another concurrent cancer, were excluded from the study. Pieces of surgical tissue measuring about 1-2.1 cm3 were kept in RNAlater solution and held at -80 degrees C until needed. Comments on this clonotype: Its antigen has not been determined. The junction does not match germline at one end; this may be a read error.

The TCR comes from a man aged 55 to 69 with non-small cell lung cancer. The sequenced material came from lung tumor tissue. The chain is made from TRBV6-6 and TRBJ2-7, with 11 bases matching TRBD2. The DNA is as follows: TGTGCCAGCAGCCCAGTTAGCGGGAGGGGTTCTTACGAGCTGTACTTC. Protein translation: CASSPVSGRGSYELYF.